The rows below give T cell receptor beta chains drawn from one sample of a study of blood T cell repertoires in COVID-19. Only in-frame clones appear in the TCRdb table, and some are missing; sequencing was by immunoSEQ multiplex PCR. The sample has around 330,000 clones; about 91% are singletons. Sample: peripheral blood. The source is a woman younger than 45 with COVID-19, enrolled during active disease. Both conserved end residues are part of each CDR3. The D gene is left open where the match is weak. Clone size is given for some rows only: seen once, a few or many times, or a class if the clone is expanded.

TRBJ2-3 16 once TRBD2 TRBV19 TGTGCCACCCTCCCGGGACTAGCGGGGATAGGAGATACGCAGTATTTT CATLPGLAGIGDTQYF
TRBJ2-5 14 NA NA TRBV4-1 TGCGCCAGCAGCCTTAGACCGCTAGAAGAGACCCAGTACTTC CASSLRPLEETQYF
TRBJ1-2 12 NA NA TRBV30 TGTGCCTGGATCCCCTGGGGCGCCCGCTACACCTTC CAWIPWGARYTF
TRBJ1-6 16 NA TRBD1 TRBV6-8 TGTGCCAGCAGTTACAGGGGGCTCTCCTATAATTCACCCCTCCACTTT CASSYRGLSYNSPLHF
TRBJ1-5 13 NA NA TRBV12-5 TGTGCTAGTGGTTCCGACAGCCATCAGCCCCAGCATTTT CASGSDSHQPQHF
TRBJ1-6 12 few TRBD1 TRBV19 TGTGCCAGTGGGGACAGGGGTTCACCCCTCCACTTT CASGDRGSPLHF
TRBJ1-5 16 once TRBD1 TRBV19 TGTGCCAGTAGTACCTTATGGACAGGGACGAATCAGCCCCAGCATTTT CASSTLWTGTNQPQHF
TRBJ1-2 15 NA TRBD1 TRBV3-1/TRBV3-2 TGTGCCAGCAGCCAAGCGTACAGGGGAGAATATGGCTACACCTTC CASSQAYRGEYGYTF
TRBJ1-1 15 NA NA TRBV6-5 TGTGCCAGCATCCGGACGGCGGGGGCGAACACTGAAGCTTTCTTT CASIRTAGANTEAFF
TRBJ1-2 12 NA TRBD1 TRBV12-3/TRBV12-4 TGTGCCAGCAGTTTCGGACAGGGCGAAATCACCTTC CASSFGQGEITF
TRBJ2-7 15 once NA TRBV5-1 TGCGCCAGCAGCTTGGGATGGGGCCGACTTTACGAGCAGTACTTC CASSLGWGRLYEQYF
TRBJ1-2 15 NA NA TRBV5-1 TGCGCCAGCAGCTTGGGGTCGACAGGAGTCTATGGCTACACCTTC CASSLGSTGVYGYTF
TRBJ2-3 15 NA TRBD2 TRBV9 TGTGCCAGCAGCGCGACTAGCGGGTACGTCGATACGCAGTATTTT CASSATSGYVDTQYF
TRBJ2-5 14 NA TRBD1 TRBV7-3 TGTGCCAGCAGCCAGAGGGGGCGTCTGGAGACCCAGTACTTC CASSQRGRLETQYF
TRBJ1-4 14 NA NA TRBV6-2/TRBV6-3 TGTGCCAGCAGTCAGGACAACTCTAATGAAAAACTGTTTTTT CASSQDNSNEKLFF
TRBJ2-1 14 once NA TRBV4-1 TGCGCCAGCAGAAAGGGGGAAAGGGACAATGAGCAGTTCTTC CASRKGERDNEQFF
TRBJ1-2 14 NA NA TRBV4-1 TGCGCCAGCAGCCCTGGGGGGAGGACGGGCGGCTACACCTTC CASSPGGRTGGYTF
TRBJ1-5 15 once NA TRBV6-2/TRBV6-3 TGTGCCAGCAGTTACTATGGAGGGGGCAATCAGCCCCAGCATTTT CASSYYGGGNQPQHF
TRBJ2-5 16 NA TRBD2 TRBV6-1 TGTGCCAGCAGTGGTCGGACCGGGACTATTGAGGGGACCCAGTACTTC CASSGRTGTIEGTQYF
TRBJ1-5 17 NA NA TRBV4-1 TGCGCCAGCAGCTCTAAGCCAGGGGCCTATAGCAATCAGCCCCAGCATTTT CASSSKPGAYSNQPQHF
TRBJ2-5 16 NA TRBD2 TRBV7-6 TGTGCCAGCAGCTTAGCGGTCGGGGGGGCCTCAGAGACCCAGTACTTC CASSLAVGGASETQYF
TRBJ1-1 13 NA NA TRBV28 TGTGCCACTCTACTAAGGGGGAACACTGAAGCTTTCTTT CATLLRGNTEAFF
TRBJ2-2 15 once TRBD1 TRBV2 TGTGCCAGCAGTAGGGGGCAGCCAAACACCGGGGAGCTGTTTTTT CASSRGQPNTGELFF
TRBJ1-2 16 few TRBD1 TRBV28 TGTGCCAGCAGATCACGCGTGGGACAGGGGGGTTATGGCTACACCTTC CASRSRVGQGGYGYTF
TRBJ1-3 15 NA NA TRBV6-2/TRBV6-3 TGTGCCAGCAGCTATAACCGCCGGTCTGGAAACACCATATATTTT CASSYNRRSGNTIYF
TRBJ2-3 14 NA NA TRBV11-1 TGTGCCAGCAGCAGACAGCAGCAGGGAGATACGCAGTATTTT CASSRQQQGDTQYF
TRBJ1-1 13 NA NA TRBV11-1 TGTGCCAGCAGCTTGGAACCGTCCGGGGATGCTTTCTTT CASSLEPSGDAFF
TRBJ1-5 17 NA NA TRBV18 TGTGCCAGCTCACCACTAGGGCCCGGGGGTGGCAATCAGCCCCAGCATTTT CASSPLGPGGGNQPQHF
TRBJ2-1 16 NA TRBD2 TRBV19 TGTGCCAGTACCCCCGGTGGGCGGGGGGTATACAATGAGCAGTTCTTC CASTPGGRGVYNEQFF
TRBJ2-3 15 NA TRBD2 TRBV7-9 TGTGCCAGCAGCCCCGGGACTAGCGGCACAGATACGCAGTATTTT CASSPGTSGTDTQYF
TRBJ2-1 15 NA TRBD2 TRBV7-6 TGTGCCAGCAGCTTTCTAGCGGGGGCCTACAATGAGCAGTTCTTC CASSFLAGAYNEQFF
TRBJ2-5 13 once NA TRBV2 TGTGCCACCACGACAGACTTGTGGGAGACCCAGTACTTC CATTTDLWETQYF
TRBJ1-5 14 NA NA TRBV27 TGTGCCAGCAGTTTAGCGGGGGGAAGTCAGCCCCAGCATTTT CASSLAGGSQPQHF
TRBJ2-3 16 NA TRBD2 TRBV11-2 TGTGCCAGCAGCTTAGGAGCGGGGGCCGTCACAGATACGCAGTATTTT CASSLGAGAVTDTQYF
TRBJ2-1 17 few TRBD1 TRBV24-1 TGTGCCACCAGTGATAAACCAGGGACAGGGGGCAAGGATGAGCAGTTCTTC CATSDKPGTGGKDEQFF
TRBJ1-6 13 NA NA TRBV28 TGTGCCAGCAGTTTACGCGGGAATTCACCCCTCCACTTT CASSLRGNSPLHF
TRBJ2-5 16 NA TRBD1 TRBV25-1 TGTGCCAGCAGTGAATTAGGACAGGGAGATTCGGAGACCCAGTACTTC CASSELGQGDSETQYF
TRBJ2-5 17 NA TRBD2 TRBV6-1 TGTGCCAGCAGTGAAGCCTCTCCGGGACTAGCGGAAGAGACCCAGTACTTC CASSEASPGLAEETQYF
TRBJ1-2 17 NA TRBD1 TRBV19 TGTGCCAGTAGTAGGGGGACAGGTTTGATCGCCAACTATGGCTACACCTTC CASSRGTGLIANYGYTF
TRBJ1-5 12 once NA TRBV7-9 TGTGCCAGCAGCCCCCCAGGTCAGCCCCAGCATTTT CASSPPGQPQHF
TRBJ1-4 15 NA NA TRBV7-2 TGTGCCAGCAGCTTAGCGGGTAACAGAGATGAAAAACTGTTTTTT CASSLAGNRDEKLFF
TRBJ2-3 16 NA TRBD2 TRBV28 TGTGCCAGCAGTTCCCGACTAGCGGGGGGGCTGGATACGCAGTATTTT CASSSRLAGGLDTQYF
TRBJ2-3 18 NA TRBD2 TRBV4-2 TGTGCCAGCAGCCAACCCCGGGGGGCGGGGGGGCAAATAGATACGCAGTATTTT CASSQPRGAGGQIDTQYF
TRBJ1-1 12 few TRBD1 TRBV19 TGTGCCACCGGACAGGGGGGTACTGAAGCTTTCTTT CATGQGGTEAFF
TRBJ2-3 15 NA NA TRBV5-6 TGTGCCAGCAGCTCTAACCAGGGGTTCACAGATACGCAGTATTTT CASSSNQGFTDTQYF
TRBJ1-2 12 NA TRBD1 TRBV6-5 TGTGCCAGCAGCGACAGGGGGGATGGCTACACCTTC CASSDRGDGYTF
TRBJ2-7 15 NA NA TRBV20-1 TGCAGTGCTAGTCGATCGGCTAGCGACTCCTACGAGCAGTACTTC CSASRSASDSYEQYF
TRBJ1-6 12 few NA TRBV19 TGTGCCAGTAGCGTGGGGGGTTCACCCCTCCACTTT CASSVGGSPLHF
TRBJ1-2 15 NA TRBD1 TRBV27 TGTGCCACCAAGTCCGGGACAGGGGTTGTGCATGGCTACACCTTC CATKSGTGVVHGYTF
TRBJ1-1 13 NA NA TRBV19 TGTGCCAGTAGTTGGTCCTCGGGAACTGAAGCTTTCTTT CASSWSSGTEAFF
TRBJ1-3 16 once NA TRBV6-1 TGTGCCAGCAGTGAAGGTCGCAGGGGCTCTGGAAACACCATATATTTT CASSEGRRGSGNTIYF
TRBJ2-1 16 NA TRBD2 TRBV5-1 TGCGCCAGCAGCTCCCGAGGGAGGGGACCTAGCGATGAGCAGTTCTTC CASSSRGRGPSDEQFF